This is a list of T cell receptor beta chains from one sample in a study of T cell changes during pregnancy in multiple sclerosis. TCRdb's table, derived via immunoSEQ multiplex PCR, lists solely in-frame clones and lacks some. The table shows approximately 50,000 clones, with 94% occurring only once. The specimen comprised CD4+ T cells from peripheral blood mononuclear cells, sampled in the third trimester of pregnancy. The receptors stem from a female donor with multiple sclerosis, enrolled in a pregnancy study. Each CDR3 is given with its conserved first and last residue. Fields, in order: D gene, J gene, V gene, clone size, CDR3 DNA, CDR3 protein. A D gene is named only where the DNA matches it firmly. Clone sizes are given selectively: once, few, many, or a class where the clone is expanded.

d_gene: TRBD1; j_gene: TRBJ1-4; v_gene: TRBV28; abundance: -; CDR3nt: TGTGCCAGCAGTCCCGCGGACAGGGTTGGCGAAAAACTGTTTTTT; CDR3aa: CASSPADRVGEKLFF
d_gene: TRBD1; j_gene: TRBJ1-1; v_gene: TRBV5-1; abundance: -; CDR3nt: TGCGCCAGCAGCTCGGGACAGGGTAGACCTGAAGCTTTCTTT; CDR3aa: CASSSGQGRPEAFF
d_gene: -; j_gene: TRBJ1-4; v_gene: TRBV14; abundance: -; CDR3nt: TGTGCCAGCAGCCAATCACAGGGTAATGGAGAAAAACTGTTTTTT; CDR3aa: CASSQSQGNGEKLFF
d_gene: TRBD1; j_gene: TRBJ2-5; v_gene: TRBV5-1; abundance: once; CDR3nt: TGCGCCAGCAGCGCCGGGACAGGGACAGAGACCCAGTACTTC; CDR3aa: CASSAGTGTETQYF
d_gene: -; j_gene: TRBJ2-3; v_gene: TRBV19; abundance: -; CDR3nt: TGTGCCAGTAGTAGACAATCTAGCACAGATACGCAGTATTTT; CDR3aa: CASSRQSSTDTQYF
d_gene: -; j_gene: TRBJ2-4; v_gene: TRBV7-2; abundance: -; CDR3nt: TGTGCCAGCAGCTTACGCGGACAGAGGGCTGGTAGCATTCAGTACTTC; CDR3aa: CASSLRGQRAGSIQYF
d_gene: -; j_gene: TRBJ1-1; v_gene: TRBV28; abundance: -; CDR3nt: TGTGCCAGCAGTTCCAGTATGAACACTGAAGCTTTCTTT; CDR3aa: CASSSSMNTEAFF
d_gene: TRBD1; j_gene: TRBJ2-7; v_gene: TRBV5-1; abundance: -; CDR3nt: TGCGCCAGCAGTAAAACCGGGACAGGGGTCGGATACGAGCAGTACTTC; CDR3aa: CASSKTGTGVGYEQYF
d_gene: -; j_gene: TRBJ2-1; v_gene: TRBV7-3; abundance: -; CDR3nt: TGTGCCAGCAGCTTAAGGCATGCGGGGTACAATGAGCAGTTCTTC; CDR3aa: CASSLRHAGYNEQFF
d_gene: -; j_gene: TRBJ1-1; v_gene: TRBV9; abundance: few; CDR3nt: TGTGCCAGCAGCGAGGGACAGAACACTGAAGCTTTCTTT; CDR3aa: CASSEGQNTEAFF
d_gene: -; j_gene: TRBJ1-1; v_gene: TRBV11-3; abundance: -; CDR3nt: TGTGCCAGCAGCTTAGATAACTGGGGGAGGGGCACTGAAGCTTTCTTT; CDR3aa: CASSLDNWGRGTEAFF